This T cell receptor beta chain was recovered during a study of control samples from healthy donors and cancer patients. The protocol was immunoSEQ multiplex PCR, while the TCRdb copy is restricted to in-frame clones and leaves out a portion. Of about 86,000 clones in the sample, less than 90% were seen once. As concerns this clone: This same CDR3 is encoded by further DNA sequences in the sample.

The CDR3 consists of 15 residues. Germline V CDR1 and CDR2: MNHEY, SMNVEV (reference sequence). J lost 7 bases, V lost 5 bases, and 5 bases had no gene match. The TCR originated in a woman aged 45 to 65 with colorectal cancer. The chain recombines TRBV27 with TRBJ1-6; 10 nucleotides align to TRBD1. Sequencing used PBMCs. The CDR3 region is CASSPRQGANSPLHF. The CDR3 region has the DNA TGTGCCAGCAGTCCCCGACAGGGGGCCAATTCACCCCTCCACTTT.